The 6 T cell receptor beta chains listed next were all sequenced from one sample in a study of T-cell reconstitution after alpha-beta-depleted transplantation in children. A library of TCRbeta sequences, prepared with unique molecular identifiers, was generated. From the PCR reads, TCRdb called clonotypes with MiXCR, one entry per CDR3 protein. The sample includes roughly 490,000 distinct CDR3 sequences, 10% to 12% seen only once; the top ten take roughly 15%. The sequencing here drew on PBMCs, mostly from graft donor cells, taken 180 days after TCRalphabeta/CD19-depleted stem cell transplant. All receptors derive from a female patient younger than 10 who had a stem cell transplant for aplastic anemia, so the T cells may come from the graft donor.

The chain uses TRBV6-2 or TRBV6-3 and TRBJ2-5; 8 bases align to TRBD2. With V trimmed by 8 bases and J by 5 bases, 10 bases remained unmatched. Per germline, CDR1 MNHEY and CDR2 SVGEGT. The CDR3 covers 14 residues. The CDR3 DNA reads TGTGCCAGCGGCCGGACTAGCTGGACGGAGACCCAGTACTTC. This sequence encodes CASGRTSWTETQYF.

This clonotype was picked up many times. This chain uses TRBV28 with TRBJ2-7, with TRBD1 as a possible D gene (6 bases). Trimming removed 8 bases at V and 4 bases at J, with 18 bases between. CDR3 length: 14 amino acids. CDR1 and CDR2 (germline): MDHEN, SYDVKM. The CDR3 nucleotides are TGTGCCAGCGCCGGCGTTACAGGGAGTTACGAGCAGTACTTC. It codes for CASAGVTGSYEQYF.

There are a few counts of this clonotype. The chain is built from TRBV5-5 and TRBJ2-1; TRBD2 agrees at 7 bases. V was clipped by 0 bases and J by 9 bases; unmatched bases: 12. The CDR3 has 16 residues. CDR1 is SGHKS and CDR2 is YYEKEE in the germline V gene (reference sequence). CDR3 sequence (DNA): TGTGCCAGCAGCTTGGTAGCGGGCCGGAGGGAGGGTGAGCAGTTCTTC. This translates into CASSLVAGRREGEQFF.

The rearrangement joins TRBV24-1 to TRBJ2-1, with D unclear. This CDR3 has 14 residues. The ends were cut back, 3 bases at V and 5 bases at J, with 10 bases in the middle. Germline V gene lookup returns CDR1 KGHDR and CDR2 SFDVKD. The CDR3 nucleotides read TGTGCCACCAGTGATCTAGACGGAAACAATGAGCAGTTCTTC. As protein: CATSDLDGNNEQFF.

This clonotype was detected ten times or more. The genes are TRBV28 and TRBJ1-3; no clear D gene. The CDR3 length is 14 residues. V shed 2 bases and J shed 0 bases, with 5 bases lying between them. Germline-derived CDR1 and CDR2 are MDHEN and SYDVKM. CDR3 amino acids: CASSLPSSGNTIYF. CDR3 sequence (DNA): TGTGCCAGCAGTTTACCGAGCTCTGGAAACACCATATATTTT.

This clonotype was seen repeatedly, ten times or more. J is TRBJ1-5 and V is TRBV20-1; 8 nucleotides agree with TRBD1. Per germline, CDR1 DFQATT and CDR2 SNEGSKA (reference sequence). The CDR3 is 14 amino acids. V dropped 1 base and J dropped 6; count of bases not matched to a gene: 5. CDR3 in amino acids: CSARVRTGSQPQHF. The CDR3 bases are TGCAGTGCTAGAGTAAGGACAGGGTCTCAGCCCCAGCATTTT.